The subject of this entry is one T cell receptor beta chain. The data stem from a study of shared clonotypes between healthy human individuals. At the level of the study: Per donor, CD8 memory used one plate, CD8 naive used two, CD4 memory used three and CD4 naive used three.

Sequencing used immunoSEQ multiplex PCR; TCRdb keeps in-frame clones, though not all of them. The table shows about 710,000 clones, with roughly two thirds occurring only once. With 2 bases removed from V and 2 bases from J, the gap between germline ends came to 19 bases. The germline CDR1 and CDR2 sequences are SGHNT and YYREEE (reference sequence). The CDR3 is made up of 17 amino acids. The rearrangement uses TRBV5-4 and TRBJ2-5, with D possibly being TRBD1 (6 bases). The material sequenced was memory CD4+ T cells sorted from blood. Subset in this sample: CD45RA-negative fraction. The receptor was derived from a woman aged 25 to 45 in good health. CDR3 bases: TGTGCCAGCAGCTTTGGGGGCGTTGTCCGGGATCAAGAGACCCAGTACTTC. Translated, it gives CASSFGGVVRDQETQYF.